The rows below give T cell receptor beta chains drawn from one sample of a study of blood T cells in healthy people across ages. From the 5' RACE reads, TCRdb called clonotypes with MiXCR, one entry per CDR3 protein. The sample yields around 800,000 distinct CDR3 sequences, about 62% seen once. What was sequenced was blood. All receptors derive from a man aged 25-45 years in good health. Both conserved end residues are part of each CDR3. A D gene is named only where the DNA matches it firmly. Part of the rows lack a size; the others show once, few, many or a class for expanded clones.

TRBJ2-7 many TRBV7-9 TRBD2 TGTGCCAGCAGCCATGGACTAGCGGGGGGCGGAAGCGAGCAGTACTTC CASSHGLAGGGSEQYF
TRBJ1-1 - TRBV30 - TGTGCCGGGAGTCGGGACACTGAAGCTTTCTTT CAGSRDTEAFF
TRBJ2-1 - TRBV9 - TGTGCCAGCAGCACGGGACTTCACAATGAGCAGTTCTTC CASSTGLHNEQFF
TRBJ1-3 - TRBV29-1 TRBD1 TGCAGCGTGGTGACAGGGTCTTACACCATATATTTT CSVVTGSYTIYF
TRBJ2-7 - TRBV20-1 - TGCAGTGCTAGTCAGAGCTCCTACGAGCAGTACTTC CSASQSSYEQYF
TRBJ2-5 - TRBV12-3/TRBV12-4 - TGTGCCAGCAGTTTTGGACAGCTTCAGTACTTC CASSFGQLQYF
TRBJ2-1 many TRBV20-1 - TGCAGTGCTTCTCCCTCAGGGCCGTACAATGAGCAGTTCTTC CSASPSGPYNEQFF
TRBJ2-1 - TRBV3-1 - TGTGCCAGCAGCCAAGGTCCCACGATCCGGGGGAAAAGCTCCTACAATGAGCAGTTCTTC CASSQGPTIRGKSSYNEQFF
TRBJ2-3 - TRBV7-3 TRBD2 TGTGCCAGCAGCGCGGGGGGTACGCAGTATTTT CASSAGGTQYF
TRBJ2-1 - TRBV27 - TGTGCCAGCAGTTTATCGGGATTTAATAGCCTTCATGAGCAGTTCTTC CASSLSGFNSLHEQFF
TRBJ2-7 few TRBV5-1 - TGCGCCAGCAGCAAACAGGGGAGGTCCTACGAGCAGTACTTC CASSKQGRSYEQYF
TRBJ1-2 - TRBV4-3 TRBD1 TGCGCCAGCAGCGATTACAGGGGGATGGATTATGGCTACACCTTC CASSDYRGMDYGYTF
TRBJ2-6 few TRBV7-8 TRBD1 TGTGCCAGCAGGGACAGGGGCTTAGCTGGGGCCAACGTCCTGACTTTC CASRDRGLAGANVLTF
TRBJ1-2 - TRBV27 - TGTGCCAGCTCGAATGGGGGGGTGTATGGCTACACCTTC CASSNGGVYGYTF
TRBJ2-2 once TRBV6-5 - TGTGCCAGCAGTTACTCGGTCACCGGGGAGCTGTTTTTT CASSYSVTGELFF
TRBJ1-2 - TRBV10-3 TRBD1 TGTGCCTCGCAGGGGGGATATTATGGCTACACCTTC CASQGGYYGYTF
TRBJ2-6 - TRBV14 - TGTGCCAGCGGCAGCCATAACTTGGACTCGCGAGACTCTGGGGCCAACGTCCTGACTTTC CASGSHNLDSRDSGANVLTF
TRBJ2-7 - TRBV27 - TGTGCCAGCAGTTTATTAGGGATGGGGGAGCAGTACTTC CASSLLGMGEQYF
TRBJ2-7 - TRBV5-1 TRBD2 TGCGCCAGCAGCTTCCGAGCGGGGGGCCCCAAGTACTTC CASSFRAGGPKYF
TRBJ2-6 - TRBV5-6 - TGTGCCAGCAGCCCCCCGGGACTCCAGTTCTCTGGGGCCAACGTCCTGACTTTC CASSPPGLQFSGANVLTF
TRBJ2-1 few TRBV29-1 - TGCAGCGTTGAGGGGGTGTCAGATGAGCAGTTCTTC CSVEGVSDEQFF
TRBJ2-5 - TRBV28 - TGTGCCAGCAGTTTCCCTACAGGGCTACGGCTATATGAGGAGACCCAGTACTTC CASSFPTGLRLYEETQYF
TRBJ2-5 - TRBV20-1 - TGCAGTGCTAGAGATTGGAGGGACCAAGAGACCCAGTACTTC CSARDWRDQETQYF
TRBJ2-1 - TRBV10-3 TRBD2 TGTGCCATCAGTGAAGGCGGGGGGCCTTACAATGAGCAGTTCTTC CAISEGGGPYNEQFF
TRBJ2-7 few TRBV2 TRBD1 TGTGCCAGCAGACCCGACAGGGGGCCCTACGAGCAGTACTTC CASRPDRGPYEQYF
TRBJ2-5 few TRBV5-5 TRBD1 TGTGCCAGCAGCCGACAGGGTTCAGAGACCCAGTACTTC CASSRQGSETQYF
TRBJ2-1 - TRBV4-2 - TGTGCCAGCAGCCAGCTTACCGGGGGGCCCGATGAGCAGTTCTTC CASSQLTGGPDEQFF
TRBJ2-7 - TRBV20-1 - TGCAGTGCTAGGGAGTCGGGGGCCCAAGGCTCCTACGAGCAGTACTTC CSARESGAQGSYEQYF
TRBJ2-5 - TRBV7-2 - TGTGCCAGCAGCTTAGGGAACAGACAAGAGACCCAGTACTTC CASSLGNRQETQYF